This passage covers 11 T cell receptor beta chains from one sample sequenced in a study of T-cell memory formation after mild COVID-19. TCRdb fed the 5' RACE reads into MiXCR, producing one record per CDR3 protein. The data contain about 400,000 distinct CDR3 sequences, about a sixth of them singletons. Sequencing input: PBMCs or a T cell subset sorted from them (not recorded which). All receptors come from a man aged 18 to 30 who had mild COVID-19 (a few samples of this study predate the infection). Cell type and time point are not known.

In this sample, this clonotype turned up a few times. The V and J genes are TRBV7-9 and TRBJ1-1; D is uncertain. The germline CDR1 and CDR2 sequences are SEHNR and FQNEAQ (reference sequence). V was clipped by 1 base and J by 11 bases, with 17 bases between them. The CDR3 runs to 14 residues. CDR3 in amino acids: CASSLVQFGVVAFF. CDR3 coding DNA: TGTGCCAGCAGCTTAGTACAGTTTGGGGTTGTGGCTTTCTTT.

Here the CDR3 reads CASSFCGNEQFF. The CDR3 DNA sequence: TGTGCCAGCAGTTTCTGTGGCAATGAGCAGTTCTTC. This sequence joins TRBV27 and TRBJ2-1; D gene unclear. The ends were cut back, 3 bases at V and 6 bases at J, with 6 bases in the middle. Germline V gene lookup returns CDR1 MNHEY and CDR2 SMNVEV (reference sequence). The CDR3 has 12 residues.

This clonotype was detected a few times. Written as DNA, the CDR3 is TGTGCCAGCAGCCCACGGGCGGCGAACACTGAAGCTTTCTTT. As protein: CASSPRAANTEAFF. The chain joins TRBV9 to TRBJ1-1; D not resolved. The V end was cut by 4 bases, the J end by 1 base, with 11 bases between. The CDR3 covers 14 residues. From germline, CDR1 is SGDLS and CDR2 YYNGEE.

The chain uses TRBV7-9 and TRBJ2-3; 10 positions match TRBD2. The V and J ends lost 2 bases and 2 bases, in that order; junction bases with no gene match: 1. Germline V gene sequence: CDR1 SEHNR, CDR2 FQNEAQ (reference sequence). This CDR3 comprises 15 residues. DNA of the CDR3: TGTGCCAGCAGCTTACTAGCGGGGGTCACAGATACGCAGTATTTT. This translates into CASSLLAGVTDTQYF.

The rearrangement links TRBV9 to TRBJ2-3; D is perhaps TRBD2 (6 bases). This CDR3 has 15 residues. Germline CDR1 and CDR2: SGDLS and YYNGEE. Trimming shortened V by 2 bases and J by 2 bases, and 12 bases separated the two germline ends. CDR3 residues: CASSVLGGSTDTQYF. Here the CDR3 DNA reads TGTGCCAGCAGCGTCCTCGGGGGATCCACAGATACGCAGTATTTT.

V and J are TRBV7-8 and TRBJ2-5; D possibly corresponds to TRBD1 (6 bases). The CDR3 runs to 13 residues. Germline V CDR1 and CDR2: SGHVS, FQNEAQ. Trimming shortened V by 3 bases and J by 4 bases, and 9 bases separated the two germline ends. The CDR3 region has the DNA TGTGCCAGCAGCTTTCGGACAGCAGAGACCCAGTACTTC. Residues: CASSFRTAETQYF.

This rearrangement joins TRBV6-6 to TRBJ2-7; D is ambiguous. The germline CDR1 and CDR2 sequences are MNHNY and SVGAGI (reference sequence). V lost 4 bases and J 4 bases, leaving 8 bases between the germline ends. This CDR3 contains 12 residues. The CDR3 DNA reads as TGTGCCAGCAGTTCTTCAGGATACGAGCAGTACGTC. Translated: CASSSSGYEQYV.

This clonotype was counted many times. The chain recombines TRBV12-3 or TRBV12-4 with TRBJ2-5, with D unclear. This CDR3 is built from 12 residues. V shed 6 bases and J shed 5 bases, with 10 bases lying between them. The CDR3: CASSSPVETQYF. CDR3 coding DNA: TGTGCCAGCAGCTCCCCAGTGGAGACCCAGTACTTC.

This clonotype has a handful of counts. The gene calls are TRBV15 and TRBJ1-4; D is uncertain. Per the germline V gene, CDR1 is LNHNV and CDR2 is YYDKDF (reference sequence). The length of the CDR3 is 16 residues. V was shortened by 3 bases and J by 8 bases, with 19 bases between the two germline ends. The CDR3: CATSSVDAQLREKLFF. In DNA form, the CDR3 reads TGTGCCACCAGCAGCGTGGATGCTCAACTTAGGGAAAAACTGTTTTTT.

This sequence joins TRBV2 and TRBJ1-4; maybe TRBD1 (6 bases). Germline assignment: CDR1 SNHLY and CDR2 FYNNEI. The ends were cut back, 8 bases at V and 7 bases at J, with 17 bases in the middle. This CDR3 is 14 amino acids long. CDR3 nucleotide sequence: TGTGCCAGCTCCCGTACAGGGTCCGGTGAAAAACTGTTTTTT. Protein sequence: CASSRTGSGEKLFF.

A few counts support this clonotype. The chain joins TRBV5-5 to TRBJ2-1; TRBD2 might be the D (6 bases). CDR1 is SGHKS, CDR2 YYEKEE, per germline (reference sequence). Trimming stripped 4 bases from V and 7 bases from J, with 18 bases between. The CDR3 runs 15 residues. CDR3: CASSRWRGEWNEQFF. DNA of the CDR3: TGTGCCAGCAGCCGTTGGAGGGGAGAGTGGAATGAGCAGTTCTTC.